This note documents a single T cell receptor (beta chain) sequence. Its antigen remains unidentified. CDR1 is MDHEN and CDR2 is SYDVKM in the germline V gene. This CDR3 comprises 13 residues. This record comes from a study of blood T cells in healthy people across ages. Study-wide points: As naive T cell percentage varied, TCR beta diversity correlated strongly with it. Using unsorted PBMCs precluded a conclusive naive versus antigen-experienced comparison. More naive CD4+ cells and higher diversity were found in long-lived than in aged donors.

A second PCR, run for roughly 6 to 11 cycles, used a sample-barcoded 5' primer plus a J-beta primer mix. Each sample yielded at least 2.5 million CDR3-containing paired-end reads. TCRdb reprocessed the 5' RACE reads with MiXCR, giving one entry per CDR3 protein. This sample has about 1.1 million distinct CDR3 sequences, with 30% to 40% found just once. The V and J genes are TRBV28 and TRBJ2-5; no definite D call. Judging by the DNA end, TRBJ2-7 fits better; the J call may be wrong. This TCR derives from a man between 18 and 29 years old in good health. Sequencing was performed on blood. This chain's CDR3 is CASSGAGWDEQYF. The CDR3 DNA reads TGTGCCAGCAGTGGAGCAGGCTGGGACGAGCAGTACTTC.